The 10 T cell receptor beta chains presented below share a single source sample, sequenced in a study of T cell responses to AZD1222 COVID-19 vaccine. Here immunoSEQ multiplex PCR was the method, and the copy in TCRdb shows in-frame clones only, minus some. The table has some 120,000 clones, roughly 89% seen once. Specimen: peripheral blood, collected on day 0 of MenACWY control vaccination. The receptors were sampled from an adult in good health.

V is TRBV11-3 and J is TRBJ1-6, with 9 bases identical to TRBD1. Losses at the gene ends were 5 bases for V and 10 bases for J; bases not matched to a gene: 9. The CDR3 covers 15 residues. Germline loops: CDR1 SGHNT, CDR2 YENEEA. In DNA form, the CDR3 reads TGTGCCAGCAGCCCGATGGGACAGGGAAAATCACCCCTCCACTTT. Translated: CASSPMGQGKSPLHF.

The gene calls are TRBV5-3 and TRBJ1-5; unclear D gene. TRBV5-3 is given ORF status, its function remaining uncertain. The length of the CDR3 is 16 residues. V gave up 3 bases and J gave up 0 bases, with 13 bases separating them. In nucleotides, the CDR3 is TGTGCCAGAAGCTCTCGACCGATTCTTAGCAATCAGCCCCAGCATTTT. Translation gives CARSSRPILSNQPQHF.

This sequence joins TRBV3-1 (or the pseudogene TRBV3-2) and TRBJ1-2; 8 bases match TRBD1. The CDR3 is 15 residues long. V shed 3 bases and J 3 bases; nucleotides not matched to a gene: 6. Germline CDR1 LGHDT, CDR2 YNNKEL (reference sequence). Here the CDR3 reads CASSQSMTGDYGYTF. Written as DNA, the CDR3 is TGTGCCAGCAGCCAGTCGATGACAGGGGACTATGGCTACACCTTC.

The V gene is TRBV5-1, the J gene TRBJ1-6; 7 bases align to TRBD1. This CDR3 is built from 16 residues. V shed 0 bases, J shed 9 bases, and the junction held 9 bases outside the gene matches. Germline-derived CDR1 and CDR2 are SGHRS and YFSETQ. The CDR3 reads CASSLVNRGMGSPLHF. CDR3 nucleotide sequence: TGCGCCAGCAGCTTGGTTAACAGGGGTATGGGTTCACCCCTCCACTTT.

The rearrangement uses TRBV7-6 and TRBJ2-1; 12 bases are a match to TRBD2. The ends lost 4 bases at V and 3 bases at J; junction bases unmatched: 13. The CDR3 has 19 amino acids. Germline V gene data show CDR1 as SGHVS and CDR2 as FNYEAQ. CDR3 loop: CASSSWKTGTSGYYNEQFF. CDR3 coding DNA: TGTGCCAGCAGCTCCTGGAAAACCGGGACTAGCGGGTACTACAATGAGCAGTTCTTC.

This chain joins TRBV27 and TRBJ2-7; TRBD1 aligns across 10 bases. The CDR3 is 12 amino acids. Germline V gives CDR1 MNHEY, CDR2 SMNVEV (reference sequence). The V gene end was trimmed by 11 bases and the J gene end by 4 bases; junction bases not matched to a gene: 5. The CDR3 DNA sequence: TGTGCCTCCAGACAGGGGGCTTACGAGCAGTACTTC. Translation gives CASRQGAYEQYF.

The V and J genes are TRBV27 and TRBJ2-1; the match to TRBD2 covers 12 bases. The CDR3 is 19 amino acids. V gave up 5 bases and J gave up 8 bases; unmatched junction bases: 19. Germline values: CDR1 MNHEY, CDR2 SMNVEV (reference sequence). CDR3 DNA: TGTGCCAGCAGTCCGCGACTAGCGGGAGTTTTTAGTGGGTTCGATGAGCAGTTCTTC. This translates into CASSPRLAGVFSGFDEQFF.

The CDR3 sequence: CASSYLGQRNSYNSPLHF. The CDR3, as DNA: TGTGCCAGCAGTTACTTGGGACAGCGCAACTCCTATAATTCACCCCTCCACTTT. This chain connects TRBV6-7 to TRBJ1-6, with 7 bases lining up with TRBD1. TRBV6-7 is sorted into the ORF group, with uncertain function. V was clipped by 1 base and J by 0 bases; unmatched bases: 6. The length of the CDR3 is 18 residues.

Only a few counts were recorded for this clone. CDR3 loop: CSVRVGGPNEKLFF. CDR3 nucleotide sequence: TGCAGCGTGCGGGTCGGGGGCCCTAATGAAAAACTGTTTTTT. The rearrangement joins TRBV29-1 to TRBJ1-4; maybe TRBD1 (6 bases). V lost 6 bases, J lost 3 bases, and 14 bases lay in between. The CDR3 is 14 residues long. Per the germline V gene, CDR1 is SQVTM and CDR2 is ANQGSEA.

The rearrangement links TRBV3-1 (or the pseudogene TRBV3-2) to TRBJ2-7, with D perhaps matching TRBD2 (5 bases). The germline V and J ends were trimmed by 2 bases and 5 bases, with 13 bases remaining between them. Germline V CDR1 and CDR2: LGHDT, YNNKEL (reference sequence). The CDR3 extends over 14 amino acids. The CDR3 protein is CASSQRGIGDEQYF. CDR3 sequence (DNA): TGTGCCAGCAGCCAACGAGGGATTGGCGACGAGCAGTACTTC.